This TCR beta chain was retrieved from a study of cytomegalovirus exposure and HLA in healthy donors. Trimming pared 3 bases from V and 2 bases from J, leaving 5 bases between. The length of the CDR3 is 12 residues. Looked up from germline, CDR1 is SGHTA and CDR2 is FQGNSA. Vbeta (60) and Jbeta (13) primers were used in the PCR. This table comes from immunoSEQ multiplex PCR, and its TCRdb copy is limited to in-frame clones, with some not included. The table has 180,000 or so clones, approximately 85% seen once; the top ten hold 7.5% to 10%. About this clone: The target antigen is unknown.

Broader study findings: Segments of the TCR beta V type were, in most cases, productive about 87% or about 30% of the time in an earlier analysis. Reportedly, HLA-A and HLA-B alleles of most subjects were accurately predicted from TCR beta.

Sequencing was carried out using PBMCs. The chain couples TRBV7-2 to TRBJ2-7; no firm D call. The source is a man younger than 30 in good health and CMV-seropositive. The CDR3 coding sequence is TGTGCCAGCAGCTTCTCGGCCTACGAGCAGTACTTC. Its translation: CASSFSAYEQYF.